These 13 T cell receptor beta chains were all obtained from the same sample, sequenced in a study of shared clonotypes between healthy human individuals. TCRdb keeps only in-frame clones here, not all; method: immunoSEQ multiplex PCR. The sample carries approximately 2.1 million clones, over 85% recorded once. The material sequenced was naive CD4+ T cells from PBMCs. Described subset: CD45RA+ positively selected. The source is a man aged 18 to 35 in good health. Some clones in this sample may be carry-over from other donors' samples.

The CDR3 loop is CASSPAVEGVSYTF. The DNA for the CDR3 is TGTGCCAGTAGCCCTGCCGTGGAAGGCGTAAGCTACACCTTC. The V gene is TRBV19, the J gene TRBJ1-2; D ambiguous. Trimming removed 6 bases at V and 9 bases at J, with 20 bases between. This CDR3 is 14 amino acids long. The V gene's germline CDR1 is LNHDA and CDR2 SQIVND (reference sequence).

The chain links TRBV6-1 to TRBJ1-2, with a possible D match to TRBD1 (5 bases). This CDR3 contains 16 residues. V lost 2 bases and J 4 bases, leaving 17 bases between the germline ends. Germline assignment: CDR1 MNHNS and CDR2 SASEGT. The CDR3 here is CASSEPRSGGAYGYTF. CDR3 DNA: TGTGCCAGCAGTGAACCAAGGAGCGGTGGGGCCTATGGCTACACCTTC.

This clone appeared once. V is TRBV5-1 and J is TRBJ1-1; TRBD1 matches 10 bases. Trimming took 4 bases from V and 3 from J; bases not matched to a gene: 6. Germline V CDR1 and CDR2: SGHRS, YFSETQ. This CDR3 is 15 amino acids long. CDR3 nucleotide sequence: TGCGCCAGCAGCCAATTAGGGACAGGGGACACTGAAGCTTTCTTT. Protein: CASSQLGTGDTEAFF.

The CDR3 nucleotides are TGCGCCAGCAGCCAATTTTCGGCGACTCACCAGTTCTTC. Translated: CASSQFSATHQFF. The chain links TRBV4-1 to TRBJ2-1; D not certain. Per the germline V gene, CDR1 is MGHRA and CDR2 is YSYEKL. Trimming cost V 2 bases and J 13 bases, with 15 bases left between them. This CDR3 has 13 amino acids.

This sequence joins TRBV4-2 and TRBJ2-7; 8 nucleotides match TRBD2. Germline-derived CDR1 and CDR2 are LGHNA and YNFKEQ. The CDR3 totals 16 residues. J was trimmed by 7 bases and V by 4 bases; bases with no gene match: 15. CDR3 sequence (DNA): TGTGCCAGCAGCCCGAAGGGACTAGGACCTTTATGGGAGCAGTACTTC. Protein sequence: CASSPKGLGPLWEQYF.

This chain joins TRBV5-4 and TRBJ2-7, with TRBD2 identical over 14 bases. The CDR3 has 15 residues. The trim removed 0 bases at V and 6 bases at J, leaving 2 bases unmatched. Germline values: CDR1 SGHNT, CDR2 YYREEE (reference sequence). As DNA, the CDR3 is TGTGCCAGCAGCTTGGCAGGACTAGCGGGAGGCGAGCAGTACTTC. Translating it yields CASSLAGLAGGEQYF.

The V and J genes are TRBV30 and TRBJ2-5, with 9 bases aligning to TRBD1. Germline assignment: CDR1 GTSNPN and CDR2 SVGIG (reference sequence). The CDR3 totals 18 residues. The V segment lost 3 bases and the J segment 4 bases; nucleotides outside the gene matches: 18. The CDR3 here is CAWSKYLGNRGRRETQYF. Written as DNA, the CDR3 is TGTGCCTGGAGCAAATACCTGGGGAACAGGGGGCGCAGAGAGACCCAGTACTTC. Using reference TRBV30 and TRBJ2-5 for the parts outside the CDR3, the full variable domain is SQTIHQWPATLVQPVGSPLSLECTVEGTSNPNLYWYRQAAGRGLQLLFYSVGIGQISSEVPQNLSASRPQDRQFILSSKKLLLSDSGFYLCAWSKYLGNRGRRETQYFGPGTRLLVL.

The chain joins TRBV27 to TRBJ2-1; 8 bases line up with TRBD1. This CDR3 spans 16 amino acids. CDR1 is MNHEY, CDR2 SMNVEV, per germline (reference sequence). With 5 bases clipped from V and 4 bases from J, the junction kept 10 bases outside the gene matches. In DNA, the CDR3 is TGTGCCAGCAGTGGGTGGACAGGGTATTGGTACAATGAGCAGTTCTTC. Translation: CASSGWTGYWYNEQFF.

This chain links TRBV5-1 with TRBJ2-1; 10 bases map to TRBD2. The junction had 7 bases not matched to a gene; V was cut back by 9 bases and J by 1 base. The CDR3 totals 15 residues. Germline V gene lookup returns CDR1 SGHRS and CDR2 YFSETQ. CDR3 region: CATTELAGSYNEQFF. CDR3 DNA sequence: TGCGCCACCACCGAACTAGCGGGATCCTACAATGAGCAGTTCTTC.

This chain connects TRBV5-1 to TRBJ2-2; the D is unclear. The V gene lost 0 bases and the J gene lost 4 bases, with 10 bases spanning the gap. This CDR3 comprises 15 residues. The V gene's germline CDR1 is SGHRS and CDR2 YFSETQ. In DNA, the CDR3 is TGCGCCAGCAGCTTGGACCGGCCTTCCACCGGGGAGCTGTTTTTT. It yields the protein CASSLDRPSTGELFF.

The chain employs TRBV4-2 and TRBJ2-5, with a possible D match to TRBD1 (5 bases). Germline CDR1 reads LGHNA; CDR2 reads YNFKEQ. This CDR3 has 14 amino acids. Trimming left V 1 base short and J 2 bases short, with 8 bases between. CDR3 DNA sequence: TGTGCCAGCAGCCAAGGGGGCGGACAAGAGACCCAGTACTTC. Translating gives CASSQGGGQETQYF.

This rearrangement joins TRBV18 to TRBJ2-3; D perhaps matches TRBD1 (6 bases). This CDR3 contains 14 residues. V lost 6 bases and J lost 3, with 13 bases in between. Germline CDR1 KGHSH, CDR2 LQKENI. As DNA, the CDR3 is TGTGCCAGCTCCCGGGACACCCGGACAGATACGCAGTATTTT. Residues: CASSRDTRTDTQYF.

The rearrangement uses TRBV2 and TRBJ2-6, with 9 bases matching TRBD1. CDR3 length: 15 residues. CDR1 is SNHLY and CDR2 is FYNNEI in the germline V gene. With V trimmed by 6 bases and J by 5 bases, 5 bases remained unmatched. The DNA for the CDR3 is TGTGCCAGCAGCCCCGACAGGGGGAGGGCCAACGTCCTGACTTTC. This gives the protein CASSPDRGRANVLTF. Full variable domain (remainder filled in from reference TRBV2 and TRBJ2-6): EPEVTQTPSHQVTQMGQEVILRCVPISNHLYFYWYRQILGQKVEFLVSFYNNEISEKSEIFDDQFSVERPDGSNFTLKIRSTKLEDSAMYFCASSPDRGRANVLTFGAGSRLTVL.